These T cell receptor beta chains were read from a single sample in a study of blood T cell repertoires in COVID-19. The data were produced by immunoSEQ multiplex PCR, yet TCRdb's version contains in-frame clones alone and is incomplete. The sample lists about 160,000 clones; about 85% were seen once. What was sequenced was peripheral blood. The receptors come from a woman aged 55-70 years with COVID-19, enrolled during active disease. The CDR3 runs from the conserved cysteine through the conserved F or W. Fields, in order: V gene, D gene, J gene, CDR3 length, CDR3 protein. D genes are given only for firm matches.

v_call: TRBV12-3/TRBV12-4; d_call: -; j_call: TRBJ1-1; cdr3_length: 12; cdr3_aa: CASSFMTGEAFF
v_call: TRBV11-2; d_call: -; j_call: TRBJ2-5; cdr3_length: 12; cdr3_aa: CASSPSRETQYF
v_call: TRBV5-6; d_call: -; j_call: TRBJ1-2; cdr3_length: 14; cdr3_aa: CASSLRQGIHGYTF
v_call: TRBV7-9; d_call: -; j_call: TRBJ2-1; cdr3_length: 12; cdr3_aa: CASSLEAGEQFF
v_call: TRBV15; d_call: -; j_call: TRBJ2-3; cdr3_length: 13; cdr3_aa: CATSRDTGDTQYF
v_call: TRBV9; d_call: -; j_call: TRBJ2-4; cdr3_length: 15; cdr3_aa: CASSANSLAKNIQYF
v_call: TRBV18; d_call: -; j_call: TRBJ2-2; cdr3_length: 15; cdr3_aa: CASSPLSPNTGELFF
v_call: TRBV4-1; d_call: -; j_call: TRBJ1-6; cdr3_length: 19; cdr3_aa: CASSQESLEATRAYSPLHF
v_call: TRBV18; d_call: TRBD1; j_call: TRBJ1-5; cdr3_length: 15; cdr3_aa: CASSETGLSNQPQHF
v_call: TRBV2; d_call: TRBD1; j_call: TRBJ2-7; cdr3_length: 14; cdr3_aa: CASSRQGIGYEQYF
v_call: TRBV19; d_call: -; j_call: TRBJ1-5; cdr3_length: 15; cdr3_aa: CASSIAEQSNQPQHF
v_call: TRBV5-1; d_call: -; j_call: TRBJ1-2; cdr3_length: 14; cdr3_aa: CASSLTQGSYGYTF
v_call: TRBV30; d_call: -; j_call: TRBJ1-1; cdr3_length: 16; cdr3_aa: CAWSGVGRGRNTEAFF
v_call: TRBV6-6; d_call: TRBD1; j_call: TRBJ1-2; cdr3_length: 14; cdr3_aa: CALRTGPANYGYTF
v_call: TRBV19; d_call: -; j_call: TRBJ1-3; cdr3_length: 14; cdr3_aa: CAAQRADSGNTIYF
v_call: TRBV30; d_call: TRBD1; j_call: TRBJ1-5; cdr3_length: 14; cdr3_aa: CALTRTGGNQPQHF
v_call: TRBV7-3; d_call: TRBD1; j_call: TRBJ2-1; cdr3_length: 14; cdr3_aa: CASSQDRYYNEQFF
v_call: TRBV7-9; d_call: -; j_call: TRBJ1-2; cdr3_length: 11; cdr3_aa: CASSPAQGGTF
v_call: TRBV9; d_call: TRBD1; j_call: TRBJ1-2; cdr3_length: 14; cdr3_aa: CASSVTGTDNGYTF
v_call: TRBV10-1; d_call: -; j_call: TRBJ2-3; cdr3_length: 14; cdr3_aa: CASSDGGMGDTQYF
v_call: TRBV6-5; d_call: TRBD1; j_call: TRBJ1-6; cdr3_length: 13; cdr3_aa: CASRGQGFSPLHF
v_call: TRBV3-1/TRBV3-2; d_call: -; j_call: TRBJ2-5; cdr3_length: 12; cdr3_aa: CASSQGAETQYF